This T cell receptor (beta chain) was identified in a study of CD8+ T cells in alopecia areata. Germline CDR1 reads SGHRS; CDR2 reads YFSETQ. The trim removed 0 bases at V and 5 bases at J, leaving 5 bases unmatched. This CDR3 is 15 amino acids long. RNA extraction was followed by reverse transcription into cDNA, which acted as the sequencing template. The data were produced by immunoSEQ multiplex PCR, yet TCRdb's version contains in-frame clones alone and is incomplete. In the table there are some 240,000 clones, roughly 57% of which are singletons. Sample: CD4+ T cells sorted from blood, taken at week 0. The receptor was isolated from a human donor with alopecia areata. This chain connects TRBV5-1 to TRBJ2-1; TRBD1 matches 7 bases. The CDR3 region is CASSLGWTGNNEQFF. The CDR3 bases are TGCGCCAGCAGCTTGGGGTGGACAGGTAACAATGAGCAGTTCTTC.